This TCR beta chain appears in the sequencing data of a study of radiotherapy plus CTLA-4 blockade in lung cancer. Here immunoSEQ multiplex PCR was the method, and the copy in TCRdb shows in-frame clones only, minus some. The profile shows 55,000 to 80,000 clones, approximately 80% of them singletons. The germline V gene encodes CDR1 GTSNPN and CDR2 SVGIG (reference sequence). J lost 3 bases, V lost 0 bases, and 4 bases had no gene match. The CDR3 sequence is 15 residues long. The table lists this clone with a count of one. This sequence joins TRBV30 and TRBJ1-3, with 8 bases lining up with TRBD1. This TCR came from a human donor with non-small cell lung cancer who had a complete response to radiotherapy plus ipilimumab. The source material was peripheral blood, sampled from a patient treated with radiotherapy plus ipilimumab. The CDR3: CAWSVRGQGGNTIYF. The CDR3 bases are TGTGCCTGGAGTGTTAGAGGACAGGGTGGAAACACCATATATTTT.